This T cell receptor (beta chain) was identified in a study of blood T cell repertoires in COVID-19. Looking at the study overall: COVID-19 samples collected from the United States, Italy and Spain covered acute and convalescent phases. T cells, B-cell-depleted T cells, or PBMCs supplied cDNA or gDNA.

Authors' processing steps: Amplifying reference gene primers gave estimates of nucleated cell counts. Sequenced by immunoSEQ multiplex PCR; TCRdb stores in-frame clones only, minus some. V, J and clone size are taken as reported in that table, and D and trimming were inferred from the DNA itself. The data show 140,000 or so clones, approximately 73% seen once. Sample: peripheral blood. This TCR derives from a man between 60 and 70 years old with acute or convalescent COVID-19.

Here the CDR3 DNA reads TGTGCCAGCAGCATCCGTTCGGACAGGGGGCCAGAGACCCAGTACTTC. As protein: CASSIRSDRGPETQYF. This chain joins TRBV21-1 and TRBJ2-5; no check of the table's D call, TRBD1, against the DNA was made. TRBV21-1 is described as a pseudogene. The CDR3 is made up of 16 amino acids.